The T cell receptor (beta chain) described here comes from a study of shared clonotypes between healthy human individuals (dated by TCRdb to between 2020 and 2021). For context, the study as a whole: The cohort comprised a couple of women and a few men aged 18 to 49 years. To estimate repertoire size and how much clonotype sharing occurs between individuals, the study deeply sequenced the blood TCR repertoires of five healthy adults. Different laboratories and diverse techniques were used to prepare libraries and sequence TCR repertoires, to increase sequencing depth and limit assay-specific biases. Between about 0.8 and 9 billion PBMCs per donor were obtained by leukapheresis. Findings and caveats that apply to the study as a whole: Because the study included a small number of donors, the genetic and exposure-history diversity represented was limited. Sampling was limited to blood, and TCR repertoires in tissue likely differ from TCR repertoires in blood. Based on pairwise subsampling, the degree of clonotype sharing among donors was expected to be affected by sequencing depth.

Using the deep immunoSEQ assay, multiplex PCR amplified TCR CDR3 regions from genomic DNA. Extracted genomic DNA from each cell subset was distributed evenly across all wells of several immunoSEQ 96-well plates, and each plate was treated as a replicate. For unsorted PBMC, each replicate PCR was loaded with 300 ng genomic DNA, equivalent to roughly 33,000 T cell genomes. Genomic DNA from unsorted PBMC was sequenced over ten immunoSEQ deep assay plates. Purified libraries were quantified with a Qubit 3.0 fluorometer, sized on a Bioanalyzer 2100, and re-quantified with the KAPA Library Quantification kit. Every immunoSEQ 96-well plate was sequenced on a separate single-read 150-cycle Illumina NextSeq 550 flow cell. As for the original processing: Because the immunoSEQ output included only junctional sequences and no quality scores, the filtering could not be the same as the filtering used for full-length reads. Sequences were annotated with PyIR, a Python wrapper for IgBLAST v1.9, and V/J genes and CDR3 were assigned using IMGT germline references. Reads were removed for weak V/J assignments (E-value above 1e-6), missing CDR3, stop codons, out-of-frame junctions, or ambiguous translated residues. V3J clonotypes were defined as sequences sharing an identical inferred V gene, J gene, and CDR3 amino acid sequence. To compute the percentage overlap between repertoires, the number of shared unique clonotypes was divided by the size of the smaller repertoire. RTK rarefaction, the Chao1 estimator, and Recon v2.1 estimates of unobserved clonotypes were used to assess repertoire richness. TCRdb stores this immuneACCESS table with in-frame sequences only. Part of the clones is absent; in the studies checked, under half of the shortfall reflects unresolved V genes, and no reason is known for the rest. Clonal size and the V and J genes are those of that table, whereas D and trimming came from the DNA. This sample comprises approximately 470,000 clones, about 84% of them detected only once. Roughly 13% of the sample goes to the ten largest clones.

Comment on this clone: The antigen it binds to is not known. Per-base quality was not reported, and no clone a single base away is much larger than it.

Donors were healthy HIV-negative adults with no recently reported acute infections or vaccinations. All donors were Caucasian adults living in Nashville, Tennessee, USA. For unsorted samples, roughly 90 million PBMCs were counted, and genomic DNA was extracted using the QIAamp DNA Blood Mini kit. Blood was obtained by leukapheresis, after which PBMCs were separated by Ficoll-Histopaque density gradient centrifugation and cryopreserved in liquid nitrogen vapor phase. Source material: PBMCs. This sequence originates from a middle-aged woman in good health. Some clones in this sample may be carry-over from other donors' samples.

CDR3 region: CASRPGTSGFTGELFF. Read as DNA, the sequence is TGTGCCAGCAGGCCCGGGACTAGCGGTTTTACCGGGGAGCTGTTTTTT. The chain is assembled from TRBV4-2 and TRBJ2-2, with 11 junctional bases fitting TRBD2. The CDR3 starts with the cysteine, ends with the phenylalanine, and has 16 residues. Only the CDR3 DNA is retained, 48 bases long and in frame from the first base. The germline V gene encodes CDR1 LGHNA and CDR2 YNFKEQ. The germline V and J ends show losses of 6 bases and 5 bases respectively, and no gene match explains 8 bases of the junction.